This TCR beta chain comes out of a study of blood T cells in healthy people across ages (dated by TCRdb to the mid-2010s). As for the study more broadly: In model experiments, template switching captured about one uniquely barcoded TCR beta cDNA molecule for every two T cells. The study measured age-related changes in TCR beta repertoire diversity using deep sequencing normalized with unique cDNA molecular identifiers. The donors were split into four age groups: young (average about 16 years), middle-aged (about 40), aged (more than 55) and long-lived (approximately 80). To avoid experimental bias, donors of different ages were randomly spread across the sequencing lanes. Two additional independent replicas of 1 million unique cDNA reads from the same blood draw were analyzed for two donors (one aged 18 to 30 and one aged 80 or older).

The method behind the library was 5' RACE. The instrument was an Illumina HiSeq 2500. A second roughly 7 to 12 cycle PCR used a sample-barcoded 5' primer and a J-beta primer mix. A unique molecular identifier was introduced onto each TCR beta cDNA molecule by a template-switch 5' adaptor carrying 12 random nucleotides. Each sample yielded at least 2.5 million CDR3-containing paired-end reads. All of the RNA was converted into first-strand cDNA using the Mint cDNA synthesis kit, with a TRBC-specific oligonucleotide serving as the primer. Following uracil-DNA glycosylase treatment, a first 18-cycle PCR with universal primers M1SS and BC2_uni_R was performed on all cDNA. Regarding the original processing steps: For normalization, 1 million high-quality reads, each with a distinct molecular identifier, were randomly selected from each sample. Instead of being binned into consensus sequences, reads with shared molecular identifiers were discarded. MiTCR, set to a Q25 quality threshold and the strictest error-elimination algorithm, was used for CDR3 identification, clonotype clustering and error correction. Lower-bound total TCR beta diversity was estimated with a nonparametric unseen species model using Euler transformation. TCRdb reran the public reads through fastp at Q25 and MiXCR, keeping productive beta chains. CDR3 protein duplicates are merged, each entry listing the most common genes and DNA. V and J calls and clone size were set by TCRdb, not the authors. The sample records around 1,600,000 distinct CDR3 sequences, about 45% of which are singletons. More than 4% of the sample is in the top ten clones.

Reading from cysteine to phenylalanine, the CDR3 counts 17 amino acids. Only the CDR3 portion is preserved as DNA: 51 bases, with reading frame beginning at the first base. CDR1 and CDR2 were assigned from the germline V gene (reference sequence) as MNHEY and SMNVEV. Relative to germline, V is missing 3 bases and J is missing 4 bases, with 11 bases of the junction outside any gene match. What the study reported, not specific to this receptor: Observed TCR beta diversity per million T cells fell roughly linearly with age, and a significant reduction was already apparent by age about 36. The long-lived group showed more naive CD4+ T cells, fewer expanded clones and increased TCR diversity than the aged group, suggesting age selection. Estimates of total diversity based on one million sequenced T cells were considered lower bounds and underestimates. Bulk unsorted PBMC profiling prevented conclusive comparison of naive and antigen-experienced compartments. Observed TCR beta diversity correlated strongly with the percentage of naive T cells measured by flow cytometry. Donor CMV infection status was unknown, potentially confounding age-related changes in expanded clonotypes.

Donors were 40 or so systemically healthy Caucasian individuals from Russia aged 6 to 90 years. Each donor gave ten milliliters of peripheral blood, collected into EDTA-treated Vacutainer tubes. Ficoll-Paque density-gradient centrifugation was used to isolate PBMCs, with at least 7 million obtained per sample. Total RNA was extracted from PBMCs with Trizol reagent, with at least 6 micrograms obtained per sample. The percentages of naive CD45RAhigh/CD27high T cells were determined by flow cytometry on a PBMC aliquot from every donor. This clonotype was counted between two and nine times. The antigen it binds to is not known. The record has no base qualities; no much larger clone is one base away.

This sequence uses TRBV27 and TRBJ1-2; 10 junctional bases match TRBD1. Sequencing was done on a sample of blood. This sequence originates from a woman aged 18 to 35 in good health. The nucleotide sequence reads as follows: TGTGCCAGCAGTTTCTCCGGAGGGACAGGGGCTGTCTATGGCTACACCTTC. It translates as CASSFSGGTGAVYGYTF.